This TCR beta chain derives from a study of blood T cell repertoires in COVID-19. A note on this clone: Other DNA sequences in this sample translate to the same CDR3.

The CDR3 consists of 14 residues. The germline V gene encodes CDR1 MNHEY and CDR2 SVGAGI. Germline trimming cut 6 bases from V and 2 bases from J; bases unmatched to any gene: 6. Measured with immunoSEQ multiplex PCR; TCRdb has only the in-frame clones, and not every one. This table has about 360,000 clones, 81% appearing once. The chain uses TRBV6-5 and TRBJ2-7, with 8 bases matching TRBD2. The source material was peripheral blood. This TCR came from a human donor with acute or convalescent COVID-19. The donor label of this sample is uncertain. Here the CDR3 reads CASSRREGPYEQYF. Here the CDR3 DNA reads TGTGCCAGCAGCCGACGGGAGGGCCCCTACGAGCAGTACTTC.